This TCR beta chain was identified during a study of tumor and adjacent non-tumor tissue in lung cancer. Study-level background: Stage I to III disease affected 10 men and 5 women aged roughly 31 to 85. On average, productive TCRbeta reads reached about 4.17 million per sample.

Study-level results: Shorter survival was associated with higher TCR diversity in tumors. Top 100 clones took a larger repertoire share in normal lung.

On this clonotype: Its specificity is not known. It may be a read error: a sequence one base away is much more abundant.

The template was RNA from unsorted bulk tissue. Distant lung tissue was collected more than 3 cm away from the tumor edge. The germline V and J ends were trimmed by 6 bases and 5 bases, with 17 bases remaining between them. There are 15 residues in the CDR3. TCRbeta libraries were built with three rounds of nested PCR, modified from ARM-PCR. Using its own MiXCR run on the multiplex PCR reads, TCRdb lists one record per CDR3 protein. This table has 60,000 to 90,000 distinct CDR3 sequences, nearly 70% appearing once. The clonotype originates from a woman aged 45-65 years with non-small cell lung cancer. The sequenced sample consisted of distant non-tumor lung tissue. J is TRBJ1-5 and V is TRBV12-3 or TRBV12-4; tentatively, D is TRBD1 (5 bases). CDR3 nucleotide sequence: TGTGCCAGCAGATTTGGGGCCAGGAGGCATCAGCCCCAGCATTTT. Protein product: CASRFGARRHQPQHF.